These 23 T cell receptor beta chains were sequenced from one sample in a study of blood T cell repertoires in COVID-19. Using immunoSEQ multiplex PCR, the repertoire was profiled, and TCRdb retains in-frame clones only, with some absent. In the table there are a few hundred thousand clones, about 86% of which are singletons. The sample was PBMCs or T cells enriched from blood (not recorded which). These receptors all stem from a man aged 25 to 40 with acute COVID-19.

The chain is built from TRBV5-1 and TRBJ2-5; D possibly corresponds to TRBD1 (6 bases). The V gene's germline CDR1 is SGHRS and CDR2 YFSETQ. CDR3 size: 15 residues. With 5 bases removed from V and 0 bases from J, the gap between germline ends came to 14 bases. The CDR3 nucleotides read TGCGCCAGCAGTAGGCAACCAGGGGACCAAGAGACCCAGTACTTC. Residues: CASSRQPGDQETQYF.

V usage is TRBV9 and J usage is TRBJ1-2; D gene ambiguous. Germline V gene data show CDR1 as SGDLS and CDR2 as YYNGEE. This CDR3 spans 14 amino acids. Trimming cost V 0 bases and J 5 bases, with 11 bases left between them. CDR3 nucleotide sequence: TGTGCCAGCAGCGTAGACAGCAACACATATGGCTACACCTTC. As protein: CASSVDSNTYGYTF.

The V gene is TRBV27, the J gene TRBJ2-2, with TRBD1 matching 9 bases. The CDR3 is made up of 16 amino acids. Unmatched junction bases numbered 10, after V lost 5 bases and J lost 6 bases. CDR1 is MNHEY and CDR2 is SMNVEV in the germline V gene (reference sequence). The CDR3, as DNA: TGTGCCAGCAGTAAACCGGGACAGGGAAATTCCGGGGAGCTGTTTTTT. Its translation: CASSKPGQGNSGELFF.

This chain joins TRBV6-1 and TRBJ2-1; D possibly corresponds to TRBD1 (6 bases). V was shortened by 0 bases and J by 13 bases, with 13 bases between the two germline ends. Germline CDR1 is MNHNS and CDR2 is SASEGT. The CDR3 is 13 residues long. CDR3 protein: CASSEATGGEQFF. The CDR3, as DNA: TGTGCCAGCAGTGAAGCGACAGGAGGTGAACAGTTCTTC.

The chain links TRBV7-9 to TRBJ1-1; no clear D gene. CDR1 and CDR2 (germline): SEHNR, FQNEAQ (reference sequence). The CDR3 has 15 residues. V was trimmed by 7 bases and J by 5 bases, leaving 20 bases between them. DNA of the CDR3: TGTGCCAGCACACGCTTATTCGATCGAGGGACTGAAGCTTTCTTT. Translating it yields CASTRLFDRGTEAFF.

The rearrangement joins TRBV11-2 to TRBJ2-5; possibly TRBD2 for D (6 bases). The CDR3 has 15 residues. Trimming removed 0 bases at V and 5 bases at J, with 13 bases between. Germline V gene data show CDR1 as SGHAT and CDR2 as FQNNGV. As DNA, the CDR3 is TGTGCCAGCAGCTTAGATAGTGGAGGGGCGGAGACCCAGTACTTC. It codes for CASSLDSGGAETQYF.

The gene calls are TRBV7-2 and TRBJ2-1, with TRBD2 identical over 9 bases. J gave up 8 bases and V 5 bases, and 19 bases lay outside the gene matches. CDR3 length equals 18 residues. The V gene's germline CDR1 is SGHTA and CDR2 FQGNSA. The CDR3 bases are TGTGCCAGCAGCGGCACCCTGGGAGGTAGCGGGAGTGGAGATGAGCAGTTCTTC. Its protein is CASSGTLGGSGSGDEQFF.

The V and J genes are TRBV19 and TRBJ1-1, with D maybe TRBD1 (5 bases). Looked up from germline, CDR1 is LNHDA and CDR2 is SQIVND (reference sequence). CDR3 size: 14 residues. Trimming removed 4 bases from V and 4 bases from J, with 13 bases in between. CDR3 in amino acids: CASSTRPGGTEAFF. In DNA, the CDR3 is TGTGCCAGTAGTACCCGACCGGGGGGCACTGAAGCTTTCTTT.

The chain couples TRBV29-1 to TRBJ1-1; D perhaps matches TRBD1 (6 bases). V was trimmed by 7 bases and J by 1 base, leaving 10 bases between them. The CDR3 has 12 residues. Germline CDR1 SQVTM, CDR2 ANQGSEA. CDR3 loop: CSAHRANTEAFF. In nucleotides, the CDR3 is TGCAGCGCACACAGGGCGAACACTGAAGCTTTCTTT.

The chain uses TRBV27 and TRBJ2-6; possible D gene TRBD2, 6 bases. This CDR3 comprises 17 residues. CDR1 and CDR2 (germline): MNHEY, SMNVEV (reference sequence). The V gene lost 6 bases and the J gene lost 2 bases, with 17 bases spanning the gap. CDR3 nucleotides: TGTGCCAGCAGCTTCCGTATGGGGGGAGCTGGGGCCAACGTCCTGACTTTC. It translates to CASSFRMGGAGANVLTF. The variable domain in full, with the rest retrieved from reference TRBV27 and TRBJ2-6, is EAQVTQNPRYLITVTGKKLTVTCSQNMNHEYMSWYRQDPGLGLRQIYYSMNVEVTDKGDVPEGYKVSRKEKRNFPLILESPSPNQTSLYFCASSFRMGGAGANVLTFGAGSRLTVL.

With regard to this clone: The same CDR3 can be traced to other DNA sequences in this sample. The V gene is TRBV5-1, the J gene TRBJ1-2; 9 bases agree with TRBD1. V lost 2 bases to trimming and J lost 3 bases; unmatched junction nucleotides: 2. The germline gives CDR1 SGHRS, CDR2 YFSETQ. The CDR3 contains 14 residues. In DNA form, the CDR3 reads TGCGCCAGCAGCTTAAGGACAGGGGACTATGGCTACACCTTC. Protein: CASSLRTGDYGYTF.

This clone was observed a handful of times. This sequence joins TRBV28 and TRBJ2-1; 9 nucleotides line up with TRBD2. The CDR3 totals 15 residues. J lost 0 bases, V lost 7 bases, and 4 bases had no gene match. In germline, CDR1 is MDHEN, CDR2 SYDVKM. The chain's CDR3 is CASILAGVSYNEQFF. In DNA, the CDR3 is TGTGCCAGCATATTAGCGGGGGTCTCCTACAATGAGCAGTTCTTC.

J is TRBJ1-1 and V is TRBV7-8; 7 bases match TRBD1. V lost 5 bases and J lost 4; bases outside the gene matches: 10. This CDR3 spans 15 amino acids. Germline values: CDR1 SGHVS, CDR2 FQNEAQ. CDR3 DNA sequence: TGTGCCAGCAGCGTAGTGGTCTCAGGGGGCACTGAAGCTTTCTTT. Residues: CASSVVVSGGTEAFF.

V usage is TRBV6-5 and J usage is TRBJ1-5, with D maybe TRBD1 (6 bases). The CDR3 has 12 amino acids. The V gene lost 6 bases and the J gene lost 9 bases, with 12 bases spanning the gap. The germline V gene encodes CDR1 MNHEY and CDR2 SVGAGI. This chain's CDR3 is CASSLLTGPQHF. In DNA form, the CDR3 reads TGTGCCAGCAGCCTGTTGACAGGGCCCCAGCATTTT.

Points on this clone: Germline and junction disagree at one end, which may indicate a read error. The CDR3 nucleotides read TGTGCCAGCAGCCCGGGACTAGCGGGAGCCAATGAGCAGTTCTTC. This encodes CASSPGLAGANEQFF. The chain uses TRBV5-1 and TRBJ2-1; 14 nucleotides line up with TRBD2. This CDR3 has 15 residues. Germline CDR1 and CDR2: SGHRS and YFSETQ.

This sequence joins TRBV7-3 and TRBJ1-1; the D is unclear. Per germline, CDR1 SGHTA and CDR2 FQGTGA. CDR3 length: 13 amino acids. V lost 4 bases and J lost 5, with 11 bases in between. The CDR3 loop reads CASSYGESTEAFF. The CDR3 DNA reads TGTGCCAGCAGCTATGGGGAGTCTACTGAAGCTTTCTTT.

The rearrangement uses TRBV7-9 and TRBJ1-6; D is uncertain. CDR3 length: 14 residues. Germline V gene lookup returns CDR1 SEHNR and CDR2 FQNEAQ (reference sequence). V was cut by 5 bases and J by 7 bases, with 12 bases left in between. CDR3 residues: CASSPSSVNSPLHF. CDR3 nucleotide sequence: TGTGCCAGCAGCCCCAGCAGCGTCAATTCACCCCTCCACTTT.

The J gene is TRBJ1-5, the V gene TRBV30; no definite D call. This CDR3 spans 12 amino acids. The germline V gene encodes CDR1 GTSNPN and CDR2 SVGIG (reference sequence). With 5 bases removed from V and 1 base from J, the gap between germline ends came to 6 bases. The CDR3 DNA reads as TGTGCCTGGGGGCAGAGCAATCAGCCCCAGCATTTT. Translation: CAWGQSNQPQHF.

V gene TRBV28 combines with J gene TRBJ2-2; D remains ambiguous. The V end lost 7 bases, the J end lost 0 bases, and 9 bases lay between the germline ends. The CDR3 totals 14 residues. CDR1 MDHEN and CDR2 SYDVKM come from the germline V gene. CDR3 nucleotides: TGTGCCAGCAAAATGAGCGCGAACACCGGGGAGCTGTTTTTT. As protein: CASKMSANTGELFF.

The chain joins TRBV28 to TRBJ1-5, with 8 nucleotides matching TRBD1. The CDR3 extends over 13 amino acids. J lost 7 bases, V lost 6 bases, and 5 bases had no gene match. Germline CDR1 MDHEN, CDR2 SYDVKM. The CDR3 region is CASRDRVGQPQHF. CDR3 nucleotides: TGTGCCAGCAGGGACAGGGTAGGCCAGCCCCAGCATTTT.

The V call is TRBV27, the J call TRBJ1-1; 7 nucleotides agree with TRBD1. V dropped 0 bases and J dropped 5; count of bases not matched to a gene: 6. Germline V gives CDR1 MNHEY, CDR2 SMNVEV (reference sequence). This CDR3 spans 15 amino acids. The CDR3 region has the DNA TGTGCCAGCAGTTTATCAAGGACAGGAAAAACTGAAGCTTTCTTT. It translates to CASSLSRTGKTEAFF.

The chain combines TRBV27 with TRBJ1-2, with TRBD1 as a possible D gene (6 bases). The CDR3 has 14 residues. Germline V gene data show CDR1 as MNHEY and CDR2 as SMNVEV (reference sequence). Trimming shortened V by 5 bases and J by 2 bases, and 12 bases separated the two germline ends. The CDR3 DNA reads as TGTGCCAGCAGTACCGGACAGCTCAACTATGGCTACACCTTC. Encoded protein: CASSTGQLNYGYTF.

This clone was detected ten times or more. The V and J genes are TRBV11-3 and TRBJ2-2, with TRBD2 identical over 9 bases. The germline gives CDR1 SGHNT, CDR2 YENEEA. V dropped 6 bases and J dropped 2; count of bases not matched to a gene: 4. This CDR3 region has 15 residues. CDR3 in DNA: TGTGCCAGCAGTGCTAGCGGGGCAAACACCGGGGAGCTGTTTTTT. It translates to CASSASGANTGELFF.